The 25 T cell receptor beta chains reported below all come from one sample, sequenced in a study of patients and donors after allogeneic stem cell transplantation. Via MiXCR, TCRdb re-called the RT-PCR reads, giving one row per CDR3 protein. In the table there are about a million distinct CDR3 sequences, more than 15% of which are singletons. The sequencing input was blood, either unsorted or a sorted T cell fraction (not recorded which). These receptor sequences come from a human donor who was either an allogeneic HSCT recipient or a stem cell or donor lymphocyte infusion donor (not recorded which). It is not recorded whose cells these are; they may come from a transplant donor.

The gene calls are TRBV10-3 and TRBJ2-5, with TRBD1 matching over 12 bases. The CDR3 runs to 17 residues. Germline V gene data show CDR1 as ENHRY and CDR2 as SYGVKD. V was pared by 10 bases and J by 4 bases, with 16 bases of the junction left unmatched. CDR3 DNA sequence: TGTGCCACCAACCCCGGGACAGGGGGCTTCTCGGCAGAGACCCAGTACTTC. It codes for CATNPGTGGFSAETQYF.

This clonotype was recorded a few times. V gene TRBV5-5 combines with J gene TRBJ2-3; 8 bases are a match to TRBD1. This CDR3 has 13 amino acids. Germline values: CDR1 SGHKS, CDR2 YYEKEE (reference sequence). V was pared by 5 bases and J by 5 bases, with 4 bases of the junction left unmatched. This chain's CDR3 is CASRATGEDTQYF. CDR3 coding DNA: TGTGCCAGCAGGGCGACAGGGGAAGATACGCAGTATTTT. Using reference TRBV5-5 and TRBJ2-3 for the parts outside the CDR3, the full variable domain is DAGVTQSPTHLIKTRGQQVTLRCSPISGHKSVSWYQQVLGQGPQFIFQYYEKEERGRGNFPDRFSARQFPNYSSELNVNALLLGDSALYLCASRATGEDTQYFGPGTRLTVL.

This clonotype appeared once. The J gene is TRBJ2-5, the V gene TRBV9; 8 bases map to TRBD2. The CDR3 runs to 15 residues. CDR1 is SGDLS and CDR2 is YYNGEE in the germline V gene. V was pared by 7 bases and J by 1 base, with 9 bases of the junction left unmatched. The CDR3 nucleotides read TGTGCCAGCGGGAGGACTAGCAGGATCCAAGAGACCCAGTACTTC. Its translation is CASGRTSRIQETQYF.

This clonotype was counted between two and nine times. The rearrangement joins TRBV2 to TRBJ1-2; D remains ambiguous. Germline V gives CDR1 SNHLY, CDR2 FYNNEI. This CDR3 is built from 13 residues. Trimming left V 4 bases short and J 3 bases short, with 9 bases between. CDR3 sequence: CASSASGDYGYTF. DNA of the CDR3: TGTGCCAGCAGTGCGTCGGGTGACTATGGCTACACCTTC.

The V gene is TRBV14, the J gene TRBJ2-7; D unresolved. This CDR3 has 14 amino acids. Germline CDR1 and CDR2: SGHDN and FVKESK. V was trimmed by 4 bases and J by 2 bases, leaving 12 bases between them. The CDR3 spells CASSPLWQPYEQYF. The DNA for the CDR3 is TGTGCCAGCAGCCCCTTGTGGCAGCCCTACGAGCAGTACTTC.

The chain is built from TRBV7-8 and TRBJ2-2; 10 nucleotides line up with TRBD1. With 5 bases clipped from V and 6 bases from J, the junction kept 12 bases outside the gene matches. The CDR3 is 17 residues long. From germline, CDR1 is SGHVS and CDR2 FQNEAQ. CDR3 region: CASSTQRTGGIAGELFF. In nucleotides, the CDR3 is TGTGCCAGCAGCACCCAAAGGACAGGGGGGATCGCCGGGGAGCTGTTTTTT. The full variable domain, completed using reference TRBV7-8 and TRBJ2-2, is GAGVSQSPRYKVAKRGQDVALRCDPISGHVSLFWYQQALGQGPEFLTYFQNEAQLDKSGLPSDRFFAERPEGSVSTLKIQRTQQEDSAVYLCASSTQRTGGIAGELFFGEGSRLTVL.

The CDR3 sequence is CASSQDPGTSGGTDTQYF. The CDR3 DNA reads TGCGCCAGCAGCCAAGATCCGGGAACTAGCGGGGGAACAGATACGCAGTATTTT. The chain couples TRBV4-3 to TRBJ2-3; TRBD2 aligns across 11 bases. Germline V CDR1 and CDR2: LGHNA, YSLEER. Trimming removed 0 bases from V and 3 bases from J; junction bases left unmatched: 8. The CDR3 is 18 residues long.

This clonotype was seen a few times. The rearrangement uses TRBV29-1 and TRBJ1-3; D gene uncertain. Germline values: CDR1 SQVTM, CDR2 ANQGSEA. Trimming left V 4 bases short and J 4 bases short, with 11 bases between. The CDR3 covers 13 residues. CDR3 nucleotide sequence: TGCAGCGTTGCGACCCGGCTAGGAAACACCATATATTTT. Its translation is CSVATRLGNTIYF.

This clonotype has only a few counts. The chain recombines TRBV7-6 with TRBJ1-1, with D tentatively TRBD1 (6 bases). The germline CDR1 and CDR2 sequences are SGHVS and FNYEAQ. Trimming took 1 base from V and 0 from J, leaving 9 bases between them. This CDR3 has 15 residues. Written as DNA, the CDR3 is TGTGCCAGCAGCTTAGTCGCAGGGGTGAACACTGAAGCTTTCTTT. Translated: CASSLVAGVNTEAFF.

There are a few counts of this clonotype. The chain carries TRBV3-1 and TRBJ1-2; D not certain. Per germline, CDR1 LGHDT and CDR2 YNNKEL (reference sequence). The CDR3 is 15 amino acids. V was cut by 1 base and J by 3 bases, with 12 bases left in between. CDR3 loop: CASSQGYDTDYGYTF. The CDR3 coding sequence is TGTGCCAGCAGCCAAGGGTATGACACTGACTATGGCTACACCTTC.

This clonotype was seen a few times. The chain carries TRBV7-2 and TRBJ2-3, with 10 positions matching TRBD2. After removal of 0 bases from V and 2 bases from J, the junction contained 8 bases not matched to a gene. Per germline, CDR1 SGHTA and CDR2 FQGNSA. The CDR3 sequence is 18 residues long. The CDR3 DNA reads as TGTGCCAGCAGCTTAGCTACTAGCGGGAAAGACTACACAGATACGCAGTATTTT. It encodes CASSLATSGKDYTDTQYF.

This clonotype has just a few counts. This chain joins TRBV12-3 or TRBV12-4 and TRBJ2-1; 9 bases agree with TRBD2. There are 17 residues in the CDR3. The V segment lost 2 bases and the J segment 7 bases; nucleotides outside the gene matches: 12. As DNA, the CDR3 is TGTGCCAGCAGTTTACGGGGACTAGCTAGAAAAGGGAATGAGCAGTTCTTC. Its protein product is CASSLRGLARKGNEQFF.

This clonotype was observed a handful of times. The rearrangement links TRBV3-1 to TRBJ2-1, with 12 bases that match TRBD2. The CDR3 extends over 15 amino acids. The trim removed 4 bases at V and 9 bases at J, leaving 7 bases unmatched. Looked up from germline, CDR1 is LGHDT and CDR2 is YNNKEL (reference sequence). The CDR3 protein is CASSPRASGRGEQFF. CDR3 in DNA: TGTGCCAGCAGCCCGAGGGCTAGCGGGAGGGGTGAGCAGTTCTTC.

Comments on this clonotype: This clone may be a read error of a much larger clone one base away. The rearrangement joins TRBV12-3 or TRBV12-4 to TRBJ1-6; D unclear. The CDR3 is made up of 14 amino acids. The CDR3 here is CDSSLSAFNSPLHF. The DNA of the CDR3 is TGTGACAGCAGTTTATCTGCTTTTAATTCACCCCTCCACTTT.

This clonotype was recorded at least ten times. V and J are TRBV7-2 and TRBJ1-1; D remains unclear. Deletions cut 1 base from V and 0 bases from J, with 12 bases between. The CDR3 extends over 16 amino acids. Germline CDR1 reads SGHTA; CDR2 reads FQGNSA. CDR3 sequence reads: CASSLVARQMNTEAFF. The CDR3, as DNA: TGTGCCAGCAGCTTAGTCGCCAGACAAATGAACACTGAAGCTTTCTTT.

This clonotype occurred a few times. The gene calls are TRBV12-3 or TRBV12-4 and TRBJ1-1; D perhaps matches TRBD1 (6 bases). Trimming took 7 bases from V and 11 from J, leaving 14 bases between them. The CDR3 consists of 11 residues. DNA of the CDR3: TGTGCCAGCACCGGGGGGCTGAGCGCTTTCTTT. Protein product: CASTGGLSAFF.

The table lists this clonotype with many counts. V gene TRBV12-3 or TRBV12-4 combines with J gene TRBJ1-5, with 7 positions matching TRBD1. The CDR3 is made up of 15 amino acids. Losses at the gene ends were 4 bases for V and 4 bases for J; bases not matched to a gene: 7. CDR3 in amino acids: CASSYYGTENQPQHF. In DNA form, the CDR3 reads TGTGCCAGCAGTTATTACGGGACAGAGAATCAGCCCCAGCATTTT.

This rearrangement joins TRBV20-1 to TRBJ1-1; no definite D call. The germline V gene has CDR1 DFQATT and CDR2 SNEGSKA (reference sequence). The CDR3 is 13 amino acids. V dropped 3 bases and J dropped 0 bases, with 8 bases sitting between them. The CDR3 bases are TGCAGTGCTAGTATTACCGTGAACACTGAAGCTTTCTTT. Translating it yields CSASITVNTEAFF.

In this sample, this clonotype turned up many times. V and J are TRBV6-1 and TRBJ1-2; 9 bases line up with TRBD1. CDR1 is MNHNS and CDR2 is SASEGT in the germline V gene. The CDR3 extends over 13 amino acids. With V trimmed by 4 bases and J by 8 bases, 5 bases remained unmatched. DNA of the CDR3: TGTGCCAGCAGTGCGGGACAGGGCGGCGGCTACACCTTC. It codes for CASSAGQGGGYTF.

This clonotype was seen a few times. This chain joins TRBV20-1 and TRBJ1-4, with TRBD1 identical over 7 bases. V lost 2 bases to trimming and J lost 3 bases; unmatched junction nucleotides: 6. The CDR3 has 15 residues. The germline V gene has CDR1 DFQATT and CDR2 SNEGSKA (reference sequence). The CDR3 nucleotides are TGCAGTGCTAGAAACAGGGGAGAGGCTAATGAAAAACTGTTTTTT. It codes for CSARNRGEANEKLFF.

This clonotype was counted a few times. The V gene is TRBV4-2, the J gene TRBJ1-1; D is unresolved. The CDR3 has 16 amino acids. Trimming removed 0 bases at V and 6 bases at J, with 17 bases between. Germline CDR1 is LGHNA and CDR2 is YNFKEQ. The CDR3 DNA follows: TGTGCCAGCAGCCAAGACCCCGTCCGAGGGCGCGCTGAAGCTTTCTTT. Translating it yields CASSQDPVRGRAEAFF.

This clonotype has a handful of counts. The chain uses TRBV7-9 and TRBJ2-7; D is possibly TRBD1 (6 bases). The CDR3 spans 14 residues. Germline V gene sequence: CDR1 SEHNR, CDR2 FQNEAQ (reference sequence). V lost 5 bases to trimming and J lost 0 bases, with 11 bases between them. CDR3 nucleotides: TGTGCCAGCAGCCCCTGGACAGACTCCTACGAGCAGTACTTC. Residues: CASSPWTDSYEQYF.

V gene TRBV29-1 combines with J gene TRBJ1-2; possible D gene TRBD1, 5 bases. CDR3 length equals 12 residues. Germline V gives CDR1 SQVTM, CDR2 ANQGSEA. V dropped 3 bases and J dropped 4 bases, with 9 bases sitting between them. The CDR3 region has the DNA TGCAGCGTTGACGGGGCGGCCTATGGCTACACCTTC. Amino acid sequence: CSVDGAAYGYTF.

The chain employs TRBV6-1 and TRBJ1-6; D ambiguous. V was shortened by 5 bases and J by 0 bases, with 5 bases between the two germline ends. CDR1 and CDR2 from the germline V gene are MNHNS and SASEGT. The CDR3 is 14 residues long. Here the CDR3 reads CASSKSSYNSPLHF. As DNA, the CDR3 is TGTGCCAGCAGTAAAAGCTCCTATAATTCACCCCTCCACTTT.

The chain has TRBV9 and TRBJ2-1; 8 positions match TRBD2. The J segment lost 4 bases and the V segment lost 3 bases, leaving 6 bases of the junction unmatched. CDR3 length: 15 amino acids. Germline values: CDR1 SGDLS, CDR2 YYNGEE. The chain's CDR3 is CASSAVAGSYNEQFF. In nucleotides, the CDR3 is TGTGCCAGCAGCGCCGTAGCGGGGTCATACAATGAGCAGTTCTTC.